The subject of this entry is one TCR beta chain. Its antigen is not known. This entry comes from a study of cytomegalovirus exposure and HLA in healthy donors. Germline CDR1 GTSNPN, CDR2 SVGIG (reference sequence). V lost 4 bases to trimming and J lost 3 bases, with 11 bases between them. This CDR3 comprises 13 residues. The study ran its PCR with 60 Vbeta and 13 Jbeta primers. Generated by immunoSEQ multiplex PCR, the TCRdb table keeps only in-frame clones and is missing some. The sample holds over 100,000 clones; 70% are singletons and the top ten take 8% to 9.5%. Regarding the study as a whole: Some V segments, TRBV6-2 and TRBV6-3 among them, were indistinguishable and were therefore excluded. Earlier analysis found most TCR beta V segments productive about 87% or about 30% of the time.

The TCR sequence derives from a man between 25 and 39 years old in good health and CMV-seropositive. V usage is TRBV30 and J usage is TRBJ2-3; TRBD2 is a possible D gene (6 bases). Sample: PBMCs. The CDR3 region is CAWTKGTTDTQYF. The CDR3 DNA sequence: TGTGCCTGGACAAAGGGGACTACAGATACGCAGTATTTT.